A single sample is the source of the 9 T cell receptor beta chains below, sequenced in a study of siplizumab effects on memory and regulatory T cells. Some clones are missing from TCRdb's copy, which holds only in-frame ones; the method was immunoSEQ multiplex PCR. The data contain 87,000 or so clones, 94% of them singletons. Sequencing was carried out using non-Treg CD4+ T cells sorted from blood. These receptors were collected from a human donor in good health.

The rearrangement links TRBV19 to TRBJ1-1; perhaps TRBD1 as D (6 bases). Germline CDR1 is LNHDA and CDR2 is SQIVND (reference sequence). V lost 8 bases and J lost 4, with 17 bases in between. The CDR3 extends over 14 amino acids. This chain's CDR3 is CASFDRIGSTEAFF. DNA of the CDR3: TGTGCCAGTTTTGACAGGATCGGGAGCACTGAAGCTTTCTTT.

V and J are TRBV11-2 and TRBJ2-5; no clear D. V lost 2 bases, J lost 4 bases, and 2 bases lay in between. Looked up from germline, CDR1 is SGHAT and CDR2 is FQNNGV. This CDR3 is built from 11 residues. The CDR3 loop reads CASSLTETQYF. The CDR3, as DNA: TGTGCCAGCAGCTTAACAGAGACCCAGTACTTC.

The chain carries TRBV5-1 and TRBJ1-5, with D perhaps matching TRBD1 (5 bases). The germline V gene has CDR1 SGHRS and CDR2 YFSETQ. The CDR3 consists of 15 residues. The V end lost 4 bases, the J end lost 2 bases, and 13 bases lay between the germline ends. The CDR3 bases are TGCGCCAGCAGCCCTATACCGGGGGGCAATCAGCCCCAGCATTTT. Encoded protein: CASSPIPGGNQPQHF.

The chain is built from TRBV27 and TRBJ1-5; TRBD1 matches 7 bases. The CDR3 spans 19 residues. J gave up 4 bases and V 5 bases, and 20 bases lay outside the gene matches. CDR1 and CDR2 (germline): MNHEY, SMNVEV (reference sequence). The CDR3, as DNA: TGTGCCAGCAGTCCCTCAGTAGGTGTAAGACGGGACAGAAATCAGCCCCAGCATTTT. Translating gives CASSPSVGVRRDRNQPQHF.

The chain combines TRBV20-1 with TRBJ2-7; TRBD1 might be the D (5 bases). V gave up 4 bases and J gave up 8 bases, with 12 bases separating them. The CDR3 sequence is 11 residues long. Germline lookup yields CDR1 DFQATT and CDR2 SNEGSKA (reference sequence). The CDR3, as DNA: TGCAGTGCTATGGACACCGATCAGCAGTACTTC. Translation gives CSAMDTDQQYF.

The V and J genes are TRBV7-9 and TRBJ1-1, with D perhaps TRBD1 (5 bases). Germline-derived CDR1 and CDR2 are SEHNR and FQNEAQ (reference sequence). V was pared by 5 bases and J by 3 bases, with 16 bases between. This CDR3 is built from 15 residues. DNA for the CDR3: TGTGCCAGCAGCATTCTGATCGGGGCCTACACTGAAGCTTTCTTT. Its protein is CASSILIGAYTEAFF.

For the CDR3, the DNA is TGTGCCAGCAGCCAAGATCCAGCGATAGGCGAGCAGTACTTC. It is translated as CASSQDPAIGEQYF. The chain has TRBV14 and TRBJ2-7; D is undetermined. Trimming shortened V by 0 bases and J by 6 bases, and 12 bases separated the two germline ends. In germline, CDR1 is SGHDN, CDR2 FVKESK. The CDR3 runs to 14 residues.

This chain links TRBV19 with TRBJ1-5; perhaps TRBD1 as D (6 bases). Per the germline V gene, CDR1 is LNHDA and CDR2 is SQIVND (reference sequence). V shed 3 bases and J shed 6 bases, with 15 bases lying between them. The CDR3 is 15 residues long. In nucleotides, the CDR3 is TGTGCCAGTAGTATCGGGGGGGCAAGGAGTCAGCCCCAGCATTTT. Protein sequence: CASSIGGARSQPQHF.

V gene TRBV10-3 combines with J gene TRBJ1-4; D perhaps matches TRBD1 (6 bases). The germline gives CDR1 ENHRY, CDR2 SYGVKD. V lost 9 bases to trimming and J lost 4 bases, with 12 bases between them. The CDR3 has 13 amino acids. The CDR3 DNA reads TGTGCCATGTCCCCAGGGGTTAATGAAAAACTGTTTTTT. This translates into CAMSPGVNEKLFF.